This is a list of T cell receptor beta chains from one sample in a study of blood T cell repertoires in COVID-19. Assay used: immunoSEQ multiplex PCR; TCRdb lists only in-frame clones, some missing. The table includes fewer than 200,000 clones, 75% to 85% detected once. The sequencing sample was made of peripheral blood. The receptors originated from a woman over 75 with COVID-19, enrolled during active disease. The CDR3 runs from the conserved cysteine through the conserved F or W. The order of the fields is J gene, D gene, clone size, V gene, CDR3 protein, CDR3 DNA. D genes are given only for firm matches. Part of the rows lack a size; the others show once, few, many or a class for expanded clones.

TRBJ1-1,NA,NA,TRBV18,CASSRGGSDTEAFF,TGTGCCAGCTCCCGCGGAGGTTCCGACACTGAAGCTTTCTTT
TRBJ1-2,TRBD1,NA,TRBV5-4,CASSMDRERGYTF,TGTGCCAGCAGCATGGACAGGGAGCGAGGCTACACCTTC
TRBJ1-2,NA,NA,TRBV15,CATSRESVFDYGYTF,TGTGCCACCAGCAGAGAAAGCGTCTTTGACTATGGCTACACCTTC
TRBJ2-5,TRBD1,few,TRBV2,CASSRTGIQETQYF,TGTGCCAGCAGTCGGACAGGTATCCAAGAGACCCAGTACTTC
TRBJ1-1,NA,NA,TRBV27,CASRLSGSPEAFF,TGTGCCAGCAGGCTGTCGGGTTCCCCTGAAGCTTTCTTT
TRBJ1-1,TRBD1,NA,TRBV5-1,CASSSTGAEAFF,TGCGCCAGCAGCTCCACAGGGGCTGAAGCTTTCTTT
TRBJ2-7,NA,NA,TRBV9,CASSVAPSVNYEQYF,TGTGCCAGCAGCGTAGCGCCCAGTGTGAACTACGAGCAGTACTTC
TRBJ1-1,NA,NA,TRBV18,CASYLWTAPMNTEAFF,TGTGCCAGCTATTTATGGACAGCGCCCATGAACACTGAAGCTTTCTTT
TRBJ2-7,NA,NA,TRBV3-1/TRBV3-2,CASSLHYEQYF,TGTGCCAGCAGCCTCCACTACGAGCAGTACTTC
TRBJ2-7,NA,NA,TRBV28,CASSFGGTYEQYF,TGTGCCAGCAGTTTTGGGGGGACGTACGAGCAGTACTTC
TRBJ2-2,NA,few,TRBV2,CASSEALRRYTGELFF,TGTGCCAGCAGTGAAGCGCTTCGCAGGTACACCGGGGAGCTGTTTTTT
TRBJ2-7,NA,NA,TRBV5-1,CASSALEGRGYEQYF,TGCGCCAGCAGCGCTCTGGAGGGGCGGGGTTACGAGCAGTACTTC
TRBJ2-7,NA,NA,TRBV3-1/TRBV3-2,CASSQVYSYEQYF,TGTGCCAGCAGCCAAGTATACTCCTACGAGCAGTACTTC
TRBJ1-2,NA,NA,TRBV10-3,CAISESPGQYFGYTF,TGTGCCATCAGTGAGTCCCCCGGACAGTACTTTGGCTACACCTTC
TRBJ2-1,NA,NA,TRBV7-8,CASSLSTRALYEQFF,TGTGCCAGCAGCTTAAGTACGCGCGCCCTATATGAGCAGTTCTTC
TRBJ2-7,NA,NA,TRBV5-4,CASSFYGDYEQYF,TGTGCCAGCAGCTTTTACGGTGACTACGAGCAGTACTTC
TRBJ2-7,NA,NA,TRBV5-1,CASSSEGDEQYF,TGCGCCAGCAGCTCCGAGGGCGACGAGCAGTACTTC
TRBJ2-5,TRBD2,NA,TRBV28,CASSFTQRDYDEETQYF,TGTGCCAGCAGTTTTACGCAAAGGGACTACGATGAAGAGACCCAGTACTTC
TRBJ1-6,NA,NA,TRBV29-1,CSVRRDGNSPLHF,TGCAGCGTTCGCAGGGATGGTAATTCACCCCTCCACTTT
TRBJ2-5,NA,NA,TRBV27,CASSISRNSGRYF,TGTGCCAGCAGTATCAGTCGTAATTCGGGAAGGTACTTC
TRBJ2-2,TRBD2,NA,TRBV7-3,CASSLNPSGVPGELFF,TGTGCCAGCAGCTTAAATCCTAGCGGGGTCCCCGGGGAGCTGTTTTTT